This T cell receptor beta chain was captured by sequencing in a study of blood T cell repertoires in COVID-19. In the original analysis: Nucleated cell counts were estimated from reference gene primer amplification. Profiled with immunoSEQ multiplex PCR; TCRdb holds only in-frame clones, not every one. V and J calls and clone size are given by that table; D and trimming were obtained from the DNA. The sample holds 250,000 to 350,000 clones; approximately 84% are singletons and the top ten take almost 1.5%. The CDR3 is 15 residues long. The V segment lost 6 bases and the J segment 6 bases; nucleotides outside the gene matches: 11. Germline CDR1 is SNHLY and CDR2 is FYNNEI.

Sequencing input: peripheral blood. The sequence was collected from a human donor with COVID-19, enrolled during active disease. The donor label of this sample is uncertain. The rearrangement joins TRBV2 to TRBJ2-7; 10 bases fit TRBD1. CDR3 in amino acids: CASSPNRDRGSEQYF. The CDR3 nucleotides read TGTGCCAGCAGCCCTAACCGGGACAGGGGTTCCGAGCAGTACTTC.